The 15 T cell receptor beta chains in this list originate from one sample, sequenced in a study of T cell repertoires in cytomegalovirus infection. TCRdb fed the reads into MiXCR, producing one record per CDR3 protein. The table has about 680,000 distinct CDR3 sequences, roughly 24% seen once. The specimen sequenced was CD8+ T cells from PBMCs. The receptors shown here come from a human donor in good health (CMV status not recorded). Some clones in this sample may be carry-over from other donors' samples.

The chain couples TRBV7-3 to TRBJ2-2; TRBD1 is a possible D gene (6 bases). This CDR3 contains 16 residues. Deletions cut 5 bases from V and 5 bases from J, with 18 bases between. The germline V gene encodes CDR1 SGHTA and CDR2 FQGTGA. CDR3 DNA: TGTGCCAGCAGCCGTCACGGACAGTCGGGAACCGGGGAGCTGTTTTTT. This sequence encodes CASSRHGQSGTGELFF.

This clonotype was found many times. The chain joins TRBV7-8 to TRBJ1-2; the match to TRBD1 covers 8 bases. CDR1 is SGHVS, CDR2 FQNEAQ, per germline. The CDR3 extends over 18 amino acids. V lost 5 bases, J lost 3 bases, and 17 bases stayed unmatched. CDR3 sequence: CASSPRQGSFVAHYGYTF. The DNA of the CDR3 is TGTGCCAGCAGCCCACGACAGGGGTCGTTCGTCGCGCACTATGGCTACACCTTC.

This clonotype has a handful of counts. This chain uses TRBV6-2 or TRBV6-3 with TRBJ1-1, with TRBD1 as a possible D gene (5 bases). V was clipped by 6 bases and J by 11 bases, with 16 bases between them. CDR1 is MNHEY and CDR2 is SVGEGT in the germline V gene. The CDR3 has 12 residues. CDR3 nucleotides: TGTGCCAGCAGCCAGGACATACTGCGGGCTTTCTTT. Its protein product is CASSQDILRAFF.

As to this clonotype: This clone may be a read error of a much larger clone one base away. The V gene is TRBV7-9, the J gene TRBJ2-2; 7 nucleotides match TRBD1. CDR3 length: 19 residues. Germline V gene lookup returns CDR1 SEHNR and CDR2 FQNEAQ (reference sequence). The CDR3 nucleotides read TGTGTCAGCAGCTTAGCCAACGTCACAGGGGATCTGTACACCGGGGAGCTGTTTTTT. Translating gives CVSSLANVTGDLYTGELFF. The entire variable domain, with the rest obtained from reference TRBV7-9 and TRBJ2-2, is as follows: DTGVSQNPRHKITKRGQNVTFRCDPISEHNRLYWYRQTLGQGPEFLTYFQNEAQLEKSRLLSDRFSAERPKGSFSTLEIQRTEQGDSAMYLCVSSLANVTGDLYTGELFFGEGSRLTVL.

This clonotype was detected only once. The chain uses TRBV2 and TRBJ1-5; possible D gene TRBD1, 5 bases. V was clipped by 6 bases and J by 4 bases, with 13 bases between them. Germline assignment: CDR1 SNHLY and CDR2 FYNNEI. The CDR3 contains 14 residues. In nucleotides, the CDR3 is TGTGCCAGCAGGCCGGGACGGTCAAATCAGCCCCAGCATTTT. The encoded protein is CASRPGRSNQPQHF.

This clonotype has ten or more counts. This CDR3 is CASSFSVRGYGYTF. CDR3 coding DNA: TGTGCCAGCAGTTTCAGTGTCCGAGGCTATGGCTACACCTTC. The J gene is TRBJ1-2, the V gene TRBV28; D not certain. V was clipped by 3 bases and J by 4 bases, with 12 bases between them. Germline V gene data show CDR1 as MDHEN and CDR2 as SYDVKM. This CDR3 is built from 14 residues.

A few counts support this clonotype. This sequence joins TRBV6-2 or TRBV6-3 and TRBJ1-5, with a weak D call TRBD1 (5 bases). This CDR3 is 14 amino acids long. Trimming cost V 2 bases and J 2 bases, with 7 bases left between them. The V gene's germline CDR1 is MNHEY and CDR2 SVGEGT. The CDR3 is CASSYAGGNQPQHF. The CDR3 DNA reads as TGTGCCAGCAGTTACGCGGGGGGCAATCAGCCCCAGCATTTT.

This clonotype was observed a handful of times. The chain links TRBV5-4 to TRBJ1-1; D is unresolved. This CDR3 has 12 amino acids. The V and J ends lost 4 bases and 10 bases respectively, with 14 bases between them. CDR1 is SGHNT and CDR2 is YYREEE in the germline V gene (reference sequence). The CDR3 coding sequence is TGTGCCAGCAGCCTCGGACGGTTGGGAGCTTTCTTT. Residues: CASSLGRLGAFF.

The chain joins TRBV20-1 to TRBJ2-7; 8 bases line up with TRBD1. After removal of 6 bases from V and 5 bases from J, the junction contained 6 bases not matched to a gene. The CDR3 extends over 12 amino acids. CDR1 and CDR2 (germline): DFQATT, SNEGSKA (reference sequence). This CDR3 reads CSATDRADEQYV. The CDR3 bases are TGCAGTGCCACGGACAGGGCCGACGAGCAGTACGTC.

The chain combines TRBV5-1 with TRBJ2-3; maybe TRBD1 (6 bases). CDR1 SGHRS and CDR2 YFSETQ come from the germline V gene. The V gene lost 2 bases and the J gene lost 3 bases, with 16 bases spanning the gap. This CDR3 comprises 16 residues. CDR3 residues: CASSLNREALTDTQYF. The CDR3 nucleotides read TGCGCCAGCAGCTTAAACAGGGAAGCCTTGACAGATACGCAGTATTTT. Supplemented by reference TRBV5-1 and TRBJ2-3, the full variable domain reads KAGVTQTPRYLIKTRGQQVTLSCSPISGHRSVSWYQQTPGQGLQFLFEYFSETQRNKGNFPGRFSGRQFSNSRSEMNVSTLELGDSALYLCASSLNREALTDTQYFGPGTRLTVL.

The rearrangement joins TRBV6-2 or TRBV6-3 to TRBJ1-5, with a weak D call TRBD1 (5 bases). The length of the CDR3 is 16 residues. Trimming pared 2 bases from V and 1 base from J, leaving 12 bases between. The V gene's germline CDR1 is MNHEY and CDR2 SVGEGT. CDR3 coding DNA: TGTGCCAGCAGTTACGCCCAGCAGGGAAGCAATCAGCCCCAGCATTTT. As protein: CASSYAQQGSNQPQHF.

This chain joins TRBV29-1 and TRBJ1-5, with 8 bases identical to TRBD1. CDR1 is SQVTM and CDR2 is ANQGSEA in the germline V gene. The junction had 4 bases not matched to a gene; V was cut back by 6 bases and J by 3 bases. The CDR3 consists of 13 residues. CDR3 residues: CSVAGQDNQPQHF. The CDR3 DNA follows: TGCAGCGTCGCGGGACAGGACAATCAGCCCCAGCATTTT.

V usage is TRBV28 and J usage is TRBJ1-2; D might be TRBD1 (5 bases). CDR1 and CDR2 from the germline V gene are MDHEN and SYDVKM. This CDR3 contains 15 residues. Trimming removed 2 bases at V and 8 bases at J, with 18 bases between. As DNA, the CDR3 is TGTGCCAGCAGTTTAGGCAGGGTCCTTTTCTACGGCTACACCTTC. Its protein is CASSLGRVLFYGYTF.

This clonotype was observed a single time. J is TRBJ2-3 and V is TRBV5-6; TRBD2 matches at 10 bases. Germline trimming cut 4 bases from V and 0 bases from J; bases unmatched to any gene: 11. Germline CDR1 is SGHDT and CDR2 is YYEEEE. This CDR3 has 18 amino acids. The DNA of the CDR3 is TGTGCCAGCAGCCCCCGGGCTAGCGGGGGCCGTAGCACAGATACGCAGTATTTT. Residues: CASSPRASGGRSTDTQYF. Based on the CDR3 plus reference TRBV5-6 and TRBJ2-3, the full variable domain is DAGVTQSPTHLIKTRGQQVTLRCSPKSGHDTVSWYQQALGQGPQFIFQYYEEEERQRGNFPDRFSGHQFPNYSSELNVNALLLGDSALYLCASSPRASGGRSTDTQYFGPGTRLTVL.

This clonotype was counted ten times or more. The CDR3 spells CASSQGQSGYTF. The CDR3 DNA is TGCGCCAGCAGCCAAGGACAGTCTGGCTACACCTTC. V and J are TRBV4-1 and TRBJ1-2; D is possibly TRBD1 (5 bases). CDR1 and CDR2 (germline): MGHRA, YSYEKL. Trimming cost V 1 base and J 7 bases, with 7 bases left between them. The CDR3 covers 12 residues.